The clone carrying this T cell receptor (beta chain) showed up many times. As yet, its antigen is unknown. This record comes from a study of CD8 T cells in ankylosing spondylitis. The study's findings and limits: Previous work reported some of these motif variants in the synovial fluid and blood of reactive arthritis. Roughly eight highly homologous variants made up a TCR beta motif that seemed to typify ankylosing spondylitis blood. Researchers reportedly found disease-linked clones significantly enriched in matched ankylosing spondylitis synovial fluid.

The TCR beta libraries were generated through quantitative 5'-RACE incorporating molecular barcodes. TCRdb reprocessed the 5' RACE reads via MiXCR and lists one record per CDR3 protein. Of approximately 290,000 distinct CDR3 sequences in the sample, more than 20% were seen once. The CDR3 spans 16 residues. CDR1 SQVTM and CDR2 ANQGSEA come from the germline V gene. J gave up 1 base and V 6 bases, and 13 bases lay outside the gene matches. The TCR comes from a female donor with ankylosing spondylitis or in good health (not recorded which). This chain uses TRBV29-1 with TRBJ2-3, with TRBD1 matching over 7 bases. The sequencing input was blood, either unsorted or a sorted T cell fraction (not recorded which). The CDR3 bases are TGCAGCGTCACGGACAGGCTGGGGCCGGGCACAGATACGCAGTATTTT. It encodes CSVTDRLGPGTDTQYF.